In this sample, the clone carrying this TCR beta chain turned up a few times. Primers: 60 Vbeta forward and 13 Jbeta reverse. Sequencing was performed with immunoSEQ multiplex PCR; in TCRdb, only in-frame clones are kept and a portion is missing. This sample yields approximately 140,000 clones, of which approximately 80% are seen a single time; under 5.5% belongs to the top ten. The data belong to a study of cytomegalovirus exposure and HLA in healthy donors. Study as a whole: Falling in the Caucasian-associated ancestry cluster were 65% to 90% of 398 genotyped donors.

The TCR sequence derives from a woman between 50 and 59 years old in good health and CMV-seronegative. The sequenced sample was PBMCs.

The CDR3, as DNA: TGTGCCAGCAGCTTAAGGTCGGGAGCGTCCGGCTACACCTTC. This sequence encodes CASSLRSGASGYTF. V is TRBV7-9 and J is TRBJ1-2; D gene unclear. With 2 bases removed from V and 8 bases from J, the gap between germline ends came to 15 bases. The CDR3 spans 14 residues. Germline V lookup: CDR1 SEHNR, CDR2 FQNEAQ (reference sequence).